A selection of T cell receptor beta chains follows, all from one sample in a study of OX40 agonist ivuxolimab in advanced cancers. Using immunoSEQ multiplex PCR, the repertoire was profiled, and TCRdb retains in-frame clones only, with some absent. This sample has 80,000 or so clones; approximately 89% occur once, and the top ten carry over 0.15%. The sequencing used CD4+ or CD8+ T cells sorted from blood, collected in a trial of the OX40 agonist ivuxolimab. The source is an adult with an advanced solid tumor such as melanoma, head and neck, liver or kidney cancer. The CDR3 runs from the conserved cysteine through the conserved F or W. The D gene is left open where the match is weak. The size entry is marked missing in some rows and otherwise reads once, few, many or a size class.

d_gene,v_gene,abundance,j_gene,CDR3aa,CDR3nt
TRBD2,TRBV30,once,TRBJ2-1,CAWRGLAGHEQFF,TGTGCCTGGAGGGGACTAGCGGGTCATGAGCAGTTCTTC
TRBD1,TRBV5-1,.,TRBJ1-2,CASSTGQGAPVKGYTF,TGCGCCAGCAGCACGGGACAGGGGGCGCCCGTGAAGGGCTACACCTTC
.,TRBV2,.,TRBJ2-3,CASRALRPTDTQYF,TGTGCCAGCAGGGCCCTTAGGCCCACAGATACGCAGTATTTT
.,TRBV6-5,.,TRBJ2-2,CASSYLGDSTGELFF,TGTGCCAGCAGTTACTTGGGGGATTCTACCGGGGAGCTGTTTTTT
.,TRBV10-3,.,TRBJ1-1,CAISPARVRNTEAFF,TGTGCCATCAGTCCGGCTCGGGTCCGGAACACTGAAGCTTTCTTT
.,TRBV10-3,.,TRBJ1-5,CAISGGGIDQPQHF,TGTGCCATCAGTGGGGGAGGGATTGATCAGCCCCAGCATTTT
.,TRBV5-1,.,TRBJ2-7,CASSLARGGEQYF,TGCGCCAGCAGCTTGGCCCGTGGGGGCGAGCAGTACTTC
TRBD2,TRBV19,.,TRBJ2-5,CASMGQLAGEQETQYF,TGTGCCAGTATGGGGCAGCTAGCGGGAGAGCAAGAGACCCAGTACTTC
.,TRBV5-1,.,TRBJ2-7,CASSLAGVSYEQYF,TGCGCCAGCAGCTTGGCAGGGGTTTCCTACGAGCAGTACTTC
.,TRBV6-4,.,TRBJ2-1,CASSGLRGTEQFF,TGTGCCAGCAGCGGGCTCCGGGGGACTGAGCAGTTCTTC
.,TRBV6-1,.,TRBJ1-2,CASSETKNGYTF,TGTGCCAGCAGTGAAACGAAAAATGGCTACACCTTC
.,TRBV6-5,.,TRBJ2-5,CASSRTKGEETQYF,TGTGCCAGCAGCCGAACAAAGGGGGAAGAGACCCAGTACTTC
TRBD1,TRBV5-1,.,TRBJ1-1,CASSVRTGGGEAFF,TGCGCCAGCAGCGTAAGGACAGGGGGTGGTGAAGCTTTCTTT
TRBD1,TRBV5-1,.,TRBJ2-2,CASSSGTGYTGELFF,TGCGCCAGCAGCTCCGGGACAGGTTACACCGGGGAGCTGTTTTTT
.,TRBV19,.,TRBJ2-5,CASSTRVKETQYF,TGTGCCAGTAGTACCAGAGTAAAAGAGACCCAGTACTTC
.,TRBV15,.,TRBJ2-1,CATSPIHSSYNEQFF,TGTGCCACCTCACCGATTCATAGCTCCTACAATGAGCAGTTCTTC
.,TRBV6-1,.,TRBJ2-1,CASSAGDEQFF,TGTGCCAGCAGTGCCGGGGACGAGCAGTTCTTC
.,TRBV6-1,.,TRBJ1-1,CASSERLGQTGTFF,TGTGCCAGCAGTGAAAGGCTTGGGCAGACCGGGACTTTCTTT
.,TRBV5-1,.,TRBJ2-2,CASSQGPSGTGELFF,TGCGCCAGCAGCCAGGGGCCTTCGGGCACCGGGGAGCTGTTTTTT
.,TRBV19,.,TRBJ1-5,CASSTYSGTSNQPQHF,TGTGCCAGTAGTACCTACTCAGGGACCTCTAATCAGCCCCAGCATTTT
TRBD1,TRBV19,.,TRBJ2-1,CASSIDPLAAQGVYNEQFF,TGTGCCAGTAGTATAGATCCCCTGGCTGCGCAGGGGGTGTACAATGAGCAGTTCTTC
.,TRBV6-1,.,TRBJ1-2,CASSKTSHNYGYTF,TGTGCCAGCAGTAAGACATCCCACAACTATGGCTACACCTTC
.,TRBV7-9,.,TRBJ2-2,CASSRTGSGTGELFF,TGTGCCAGCAGTCGTACAGGGTCGGGCACCGGGGAGCTGTTTTTT
.,TRBV9,.,TRBJ1-1,CASSAPGQGKNTEAFF,TGTGCCAGCAGCGCCCCGGGGCAGGGGAAGAACACTGAAGCTTTCTTT
.,TRBV7-3,.,TRBJ1-1,CASSPTGGNTEAFF,TGTGCCAGCAGCCCCACGGGGGGGAACACTGAAGCTTTCTTT
.,TRBV6-6,.,TRBJ2-3,CASTSRRFSTDTQYF,TGTGCCAGCACCTCGCGGAGGTTTAGCACAGATACGCAGTATTTT
TRBD2,TRBV7-2,.,TRBJ2-7,CASSLAVTGRRRPSGINEQYF,TGTGCCAGCAGCTTAGCGGTTACAGGGAGGAGGAGGCCTAGCGGGATCAACGAGCAGTACTTC
TRBD1,TRBV5-1,.,TRBJ1-2,CASSDRGTGPYGYTF,TGCGCCAGCAGCGACCGGGGGACAGGGCCCTATGGCTACACCTTC
.,TRBV11-2,.,TRBJ1-4,CASSVATNEKLFF,TGTGCCAGCAGTGTTGCAACTAATGAAAAACTGTTTTTT
TRBD2,TRBV5-4,.,TRBJ2-7,CASSSGLAGGSSYEQYF,TGTGCCAGCAGTTCAGGACTAGCGGGGGGAAGCTCCTACGAGCAGTACTTC
TRBD2,TRBV5-1,.,TRBJ2-7,CASSLAGPYEQYF,TGTGCCAGCAGCTTAGCGGGGCCCTACGAGCAGTACTTC
TRBD2,TRBV5-4,.,TRBJ2-3,CASSSPIAGGTDTQYF,TGTGCCAGCAGCTCGCCCATAGCGGGGGGCACAGATACGCAGTATTTT
.,TRBV10-3,.,TRBJ2-3,CAISGTGTRVYTDTQYF,TGTGCCATCAGTGGGACAGGGACTAGGGTGTACACAGATACGCAGTATTTT
.,TRBV20-1,.,TRBJ2-5,CSAWRQETQYF,TGCAGTGCTTGGCGCCAAGAGACCCAGTACTTC
TRBD1,TRBV5-1,once,TRBJ2-7,CASRDRNSEQYF,TGCGCCAGCCGGGACAGGAACTCGGAGCAGTACTTC
TRBD2,TRBV10-3,.,TRBJ2-5,CAISESGTSVQETQYF,TGTGCCATCAGTGAGTCTGGGACTAGCGTGCAAGAGACCCAGTACTTC
.,TRBV10-3,once,TRBJ2-7,CAMSQGAYEQYF,TGTGCCATGTCCCAGGGCGCCTACGAGCAGTACTTC